This T cell receptor (beta chain) was recovered during a study of Ad26.COV2.S vaccination and SARS-CoV-2 variants. As for treatment: over 15 received Ad26.COV2.S at low or high dose, single or two shots; five or six received placebo; per-sample allocation not given. Sampling happened 63 days after the first vaccine or placebo injection. This clone was observed a single time. TCRdb's copy holds only in-frame clones and misses some; the assay was immunoSEQ multiplex PCR. The sample includes more than 300,000 clones, roughly 90% of them seen just once. The V end lost 6 bases, the J end lost 0 bases, and 9 bases lay between the germline ends. The CDR3 is made up of 15 amino acids. Germline CDR1 reads MNHEY; CDR2 reads SMNVEV (reference sequence).

V gene TRBV27 combines with J gene TRBJ2-6; D remains unclear. Sequenced here: peripheral blood, sampled in a trial of Ad26.COV2.S vaccine versus placebo. This clonotype was obtained from a person aged 18-65 years who received the Ad26.COV2.S COVID-19 vaccine or a placebo. This CDR3 reads CASSRYNSGANVLTF. The CDR3 coding sequence is TGTGCCAGCAGCAGATATAACTCTGGGGCCAACGTCCTGACTTTC.